The clone carrying this TCR beta chain has more than one count but fewer than ten. Germline CDR1 and CDR2: SGDLS and YYNGEE. V gave up 3 bases and J gave up 4 bases, with 20 bases separating them. The CDR3 consists of 16 residues. This specimen comes from a study of patients and donors after allogeneic stem cell transplantation. TCRdb reprocessed the RT-PCR reads with MiXCR, giving one entry per CDR3 protein. The repertoire holds almost 20,000 distinct CDR3 sequences, with less than 5% as singletons. Sequencing input: blood, either unsorted or a sorted T cell fraction (not recorded which). This clonotype was obtained from a human donor who was either an allogeneic HSCT recipient or a stem cell or donor lymphocyte infusion donor (not recorded which). It is not recorded whose cells these are; they may come from a transplant donor. The V and J genes are TRBV9 and TRBJ2-7; D might be TRBD2 (5 bases). CDR3: CASSERWGAERYEQYF. CDR3 in DNA: TGTGCCAGCAGCGAGAGGTGGGGAGCGGAAAGGTACGAGCAGTACTTC.